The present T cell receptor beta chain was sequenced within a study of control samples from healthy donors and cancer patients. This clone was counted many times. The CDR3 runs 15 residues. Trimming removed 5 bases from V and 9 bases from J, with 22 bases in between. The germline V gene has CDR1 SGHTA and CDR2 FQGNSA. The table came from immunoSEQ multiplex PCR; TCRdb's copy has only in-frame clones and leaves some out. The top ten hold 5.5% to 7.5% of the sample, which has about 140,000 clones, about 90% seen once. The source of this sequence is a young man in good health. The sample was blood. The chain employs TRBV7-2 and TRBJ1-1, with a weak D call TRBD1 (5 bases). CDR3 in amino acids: CASSPFRATDSKAFF. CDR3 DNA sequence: TGTGCCAGCAGCCCGTTCAGGGCGACAGACTCTAAAGCTTTCTTT.